This is a list of T cell receptor beta chains from one sample in a study of cytomegalovirus exposure and HLA in healthy donors. Data came from immunoSEQ multiplex PCR; TCRdb stores just in-frame clones and leaves some out. The sample records approximately 60,000 clones, approximately 95% being singletons. Sequenced: PBMCs. These receptors were collected from a woman younger than 30 in good health and CMV-seropositive. Each CDR3 is given without its conserved first and last residue. Each record gives: D gene, V gene, CDR3 protein. D genes are given only for firm matches.

D: NA; V: TRBV2; CDR3: ASSEGLLGTQY
D: TRBD1; V: TRBV23-1; CDR3: ASSHPRGLHNEQF
D: TRBD1; V: TRBV2; CDR3: ASRGTGANTEAF
D: NA; V: TRBV27; CDR3: ASSLTQGTYEQY
D: NA; V: TRBV19; CDR3: ASSSNRETQY
D: TRBD1; V: TRBV29-1; CDR3: SVGVQGVFVVWEY
D: TRBD1; V: TRBV11-2; CDR3: ASRPWDSISYEQY
D: NA; V: TRBV28; CDR3: AGRWAGNEKLF
D: TRBD2; V: TRBV5-1; CDR3: ASSFGTSDHYEQY
D: NA; V: TRBV7-2; CDR3: ACTSRGASGNTIY
D: NA; V: TRBV6-5; CDR3: ASTPPRGGYT
D: TRBD1; V: TRBV7-9; CDR3: ASSYQLPGGYYGYT
D: NA; V: TRBV7-8; CDR3: ASSLSSVFGPDLINQPQH
D: NA; V: TRBV28; CDR3: ASSSGPNLYNEQF
D: TRBD1; V: TRBV2; CDR3: ASSAGTGVYEQY
D: TRBD1; V: TRBV9; CDR3: ASSTRTGGTGANVLT
D: NA; V: TRBV19; CDR3: ASRRGQGAKETQY
D: TRBD1; V: TRBV4-3; CDR3: ASSQDHYRDRGWYGYT
D: NA; V: TRBV28; CDR3: ASSTDGTQYGYT
D: NA; V: TRBV20-1; CDR3: SASVGDEQY
D: NA; V: TRBV28; CDR3: ASRPDTGTNYGYT
D: NA; V: TRBV14; CDR3: ASSQDIWNTEAF
D: NA; V: TRBV9; CDR3: ASSRVNNEQF
D: TRBD1; V: TRBV19; CDR3: ASQGQGAPGKQF
D: NA; V: TRBV6-1; CDR3: ASRDSSTDTQY
D: TRBD1; V: TRBV7-9; CDR3: ASSGGQGKDNEQF